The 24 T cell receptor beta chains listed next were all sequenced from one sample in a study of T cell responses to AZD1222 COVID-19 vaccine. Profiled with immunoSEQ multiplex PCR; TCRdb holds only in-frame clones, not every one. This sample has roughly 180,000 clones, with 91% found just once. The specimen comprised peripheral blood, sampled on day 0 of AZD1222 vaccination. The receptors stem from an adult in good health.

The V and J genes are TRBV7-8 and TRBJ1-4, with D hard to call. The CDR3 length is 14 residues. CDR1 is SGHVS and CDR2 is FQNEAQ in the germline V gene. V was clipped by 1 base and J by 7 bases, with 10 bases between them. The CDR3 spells CASSLDFRAEKLFF. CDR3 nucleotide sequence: TGTGCCAGCAGCTTAGACTTTAGGGCTGAAAAACTGTTTTTT.

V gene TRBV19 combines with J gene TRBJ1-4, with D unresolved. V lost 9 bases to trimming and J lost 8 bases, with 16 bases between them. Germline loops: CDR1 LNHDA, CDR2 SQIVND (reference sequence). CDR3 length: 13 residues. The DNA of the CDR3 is TGTGCCAGAATCATAGTTCCTGGGGAAAAACTGTTTTTT. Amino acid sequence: CARIIVPGEKLFF.

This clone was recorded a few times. CDR3 DNA: TGTGCCAGCAGCCCCCGGTCCTCTTTAGGGGACACTGAAGCTTTCTTT. Translating it yields CASSPRSSLGDTEAFF. The rearrangement joins TRBV7-6 to TRBJ1-1; possible D gene TRBD1, 5 bases. Trimming removed 5 bases at V and 3 bases at J, with 19 bases between. The CDR3 length is 16 residues. Germline V gene sequence: CDR1 SGHVS, CDR2 FNYEAQ.

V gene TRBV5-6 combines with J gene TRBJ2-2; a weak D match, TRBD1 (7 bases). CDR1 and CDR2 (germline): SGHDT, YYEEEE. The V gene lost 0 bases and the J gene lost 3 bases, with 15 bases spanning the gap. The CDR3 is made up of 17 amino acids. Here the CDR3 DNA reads TGTGCCAGCAGCTTGGAAGGATCCAGGGGGGACACCGGGGAGCTGTTTTTT. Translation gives CASSLEGSRGDTGELFF.

Here the CDR3 DNA reads TGTGCCAGCAGCTTAAATAACGCCCGTAGCTCCTACGAGCAGTACTTC. As protein: CASSLNNARSSYEQYF. The chain employs TRBV7-2 and TRBJ2-7; D unresolved. V lost 2 bases to trimming and J lost 0 bases, with 14 bases between them. CDR1 is SGHTA, CDR2 FQGNSA, per germline. This CDR3 has 16 residues.

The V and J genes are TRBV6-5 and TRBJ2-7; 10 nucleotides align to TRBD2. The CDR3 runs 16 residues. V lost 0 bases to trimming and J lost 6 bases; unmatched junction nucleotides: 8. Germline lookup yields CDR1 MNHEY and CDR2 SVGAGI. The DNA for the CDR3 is TGTGCCAGCAGTTACTCCCCGCTAGCGGGAGTCCCCGAGCAGTACTTC. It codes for CASSYSPLAGVPEQYF.

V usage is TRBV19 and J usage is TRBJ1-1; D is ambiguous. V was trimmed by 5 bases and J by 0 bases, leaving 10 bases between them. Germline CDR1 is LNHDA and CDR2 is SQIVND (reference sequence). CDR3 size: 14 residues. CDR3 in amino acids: CASSRWQLNTEAFF. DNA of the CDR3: TGTGCCAGTAGTCGGTGGCAGCTGAACACTGAAGCTTTCTTT.

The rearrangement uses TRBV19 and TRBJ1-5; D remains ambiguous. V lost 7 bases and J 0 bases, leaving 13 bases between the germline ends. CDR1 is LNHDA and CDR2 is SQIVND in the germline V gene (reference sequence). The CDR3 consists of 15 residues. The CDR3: CASIPQGYSNQPQHF. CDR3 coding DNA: TGTGCCAGTATACCCCAAGGGTATAGCAATCAGCCCCAGCATTTT.

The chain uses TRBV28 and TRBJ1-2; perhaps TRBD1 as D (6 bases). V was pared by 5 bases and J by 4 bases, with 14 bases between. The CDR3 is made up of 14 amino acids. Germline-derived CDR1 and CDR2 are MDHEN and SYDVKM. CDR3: CASSPQGLGYGYTF. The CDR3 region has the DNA TGTGCCAGCAGTCCCCAGGGGTTGGGCTATGGCTACACCTTC.

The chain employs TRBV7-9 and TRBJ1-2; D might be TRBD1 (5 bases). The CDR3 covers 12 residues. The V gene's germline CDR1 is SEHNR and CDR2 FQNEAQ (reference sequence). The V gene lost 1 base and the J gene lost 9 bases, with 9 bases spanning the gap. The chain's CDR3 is CASSLGGARYTF. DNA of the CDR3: TGTGCCAGCAGCTTAGGAGGGGCCCGCTACACCTTC.

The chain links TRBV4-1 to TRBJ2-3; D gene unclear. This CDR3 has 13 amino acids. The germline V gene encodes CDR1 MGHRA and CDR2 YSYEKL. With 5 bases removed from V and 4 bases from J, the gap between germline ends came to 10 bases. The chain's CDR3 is CASSSGLPDTQYF. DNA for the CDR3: TGCGCCAGCAGCTCCGGGCTTCCAGATACGCAGTATTTT.

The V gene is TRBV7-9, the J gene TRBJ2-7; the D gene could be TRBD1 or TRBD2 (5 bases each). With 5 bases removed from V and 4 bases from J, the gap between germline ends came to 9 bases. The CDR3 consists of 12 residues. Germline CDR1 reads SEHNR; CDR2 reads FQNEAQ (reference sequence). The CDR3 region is CASSRDGYEQYF. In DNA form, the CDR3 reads TGTGCCAGCAGCCGGGACGGTTACGAGCAGTACTTC.

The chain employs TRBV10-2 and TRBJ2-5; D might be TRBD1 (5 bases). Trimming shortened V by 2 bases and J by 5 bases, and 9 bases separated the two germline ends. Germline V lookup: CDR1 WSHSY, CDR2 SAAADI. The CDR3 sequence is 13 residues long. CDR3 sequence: CASSERYRETQYF. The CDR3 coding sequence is TGCGCCAGCAGTGAGCGCTACAGGGAGACCCAGTACTTC.

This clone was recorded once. The CDR3, as DNA: TGTGCCAGCAGCTTAGTTGTAGGAGGGGCGTATGGCTACACCTTC. Its protein is CASSLVVGGAYGYTF. The V and J genes are TRBV7-6 and TRBJ1-2, with D possibly being TRBD1 (5 bases). The ends were cut back, 1 base at V and 5 bases at J, with 14 bases in the middle. The CDR3 runs 15 residues. Germline V gene data show CDR1 as SGHVS and CDR2 as FNYEAQ.

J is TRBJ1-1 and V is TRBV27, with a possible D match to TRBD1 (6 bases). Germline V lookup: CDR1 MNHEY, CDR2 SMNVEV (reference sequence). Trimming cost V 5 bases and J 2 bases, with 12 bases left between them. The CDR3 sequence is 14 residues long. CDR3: CASSTLTGNTEAFF. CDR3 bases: TGTGCCAGCAGTACCCTGACAGGTAACACTGAAGCTTTCTTT.

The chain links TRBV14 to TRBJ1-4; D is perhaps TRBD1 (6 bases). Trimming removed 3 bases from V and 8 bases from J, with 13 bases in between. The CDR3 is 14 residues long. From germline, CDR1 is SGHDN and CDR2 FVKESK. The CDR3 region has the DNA TGTGCCAGCAGCCAGGTTTTCAGGGGCGAAAAACTGTTTTTT. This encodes CASSQVFRGEKLFF.

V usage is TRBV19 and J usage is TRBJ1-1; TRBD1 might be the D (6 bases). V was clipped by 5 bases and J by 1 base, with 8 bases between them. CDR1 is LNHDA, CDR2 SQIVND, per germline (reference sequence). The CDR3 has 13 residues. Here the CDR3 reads CASSGTRNTEAFF. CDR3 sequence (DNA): TGTGCCAGTAGTGGGACAAGGAACACTGAAGCTTTCTTT.

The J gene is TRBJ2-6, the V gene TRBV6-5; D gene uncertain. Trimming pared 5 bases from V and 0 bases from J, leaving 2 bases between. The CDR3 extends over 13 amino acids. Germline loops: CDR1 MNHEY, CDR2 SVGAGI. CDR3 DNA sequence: TGTGCCAGCAGTAGCTCTGGGGCCAACGTCCTGACTTTC. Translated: CASSSSGANVLTF.

CDR3 residues: CASSSQGWPYNEQFF. In DNA form, the CDR3 reads TGTGCCAGCAGTTCACAGGGGTGGCCTTACAATGAGCAGTTCTTC. This chain connects TRBV6-2 or TRBV6-3 to TRBJ2-1; 7 nucleotides align to TRBD1. V shed 4 bases, J shed 4 bases, and the junction held 7 bases outside the gene matches. Germline values: CDR1 MNHEY, CDR2 SVGEGT. The CDR3 is 15 amino acids.

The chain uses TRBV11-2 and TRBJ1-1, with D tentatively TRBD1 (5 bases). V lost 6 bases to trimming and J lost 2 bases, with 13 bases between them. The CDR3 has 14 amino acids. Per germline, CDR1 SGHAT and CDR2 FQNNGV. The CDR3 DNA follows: TGTGCCAGCAGGGACGGGACGGCCAACACTGAAGCTTTCTTT. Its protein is CASRDGTANTEAFF.

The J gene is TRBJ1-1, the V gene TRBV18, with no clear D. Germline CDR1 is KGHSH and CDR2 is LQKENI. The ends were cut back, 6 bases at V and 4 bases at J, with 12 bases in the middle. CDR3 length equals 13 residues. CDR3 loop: CASSHGGGTEAFF. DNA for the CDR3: TGTGCCAGCTCGCACGGCGGAGGCACTGAAGCTTTCTTT. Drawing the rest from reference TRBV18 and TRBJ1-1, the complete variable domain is NAGVMQNPRHLVRRRGQEARLRCSPMKGHSHVYWYRQLPEEGLKFMVYLQKENIIDESGMPKERFSAEFPKEGPSILRIQQVVRGDSAAYFCASSHGGGTEAFFGQGTRLTVV.

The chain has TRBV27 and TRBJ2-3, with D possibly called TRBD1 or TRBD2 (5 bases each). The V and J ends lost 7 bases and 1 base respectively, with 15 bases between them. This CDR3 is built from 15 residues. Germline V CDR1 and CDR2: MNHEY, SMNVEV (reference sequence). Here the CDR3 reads CASNKLGERTDTQYF. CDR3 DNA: TGTGCCAGCAACAAGCTGGGGGAGCGCACAGATACGCAGTATTTT.

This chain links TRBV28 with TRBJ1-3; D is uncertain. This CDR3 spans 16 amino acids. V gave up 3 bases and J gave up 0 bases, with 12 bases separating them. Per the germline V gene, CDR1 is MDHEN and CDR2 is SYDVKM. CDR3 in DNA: TGTGCCAGCAGTTTCCCAGGCAAAGCCTCTGGAAACACCATATATTTT. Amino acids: CASSFPGKASGNTIYF.

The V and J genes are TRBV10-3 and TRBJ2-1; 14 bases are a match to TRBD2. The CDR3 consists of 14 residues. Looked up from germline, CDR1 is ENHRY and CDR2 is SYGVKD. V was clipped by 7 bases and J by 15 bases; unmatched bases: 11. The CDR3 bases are TGTGCCATCACGACTAGCGGGGGGGCCCCGGCTGCGTTCTTC. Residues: CAITTSGGAPAAFF.